The 6 T cell receptor beta chains below were found in one sample sequenced in a study of blood T cell repertoires in COVID-19. The method was immunoSEQ multiplex PCR; TCRdb's version includes in-frame clones alone and lacks a portion of them. The sample includes tens of thousands of clones, roughly 87% of them seen just once. Specimen: peripheral blood. Receptors originate from a human donor with acute or convalescent COVID-19. The donor label of this sample is uncertain.

The chain employs TRBV29-1 and TRBJ1-1; maybe TRBD1 (5 bases). Germline V gene sequence: CDR1 SQVTM, CDR2 ANQGSEA. V was clipped by 7 bases and J by 3 bases, with 12 bases between them. This CDR3 is built from 12 residues. This chain's CDR3 is CSASPGYTEAFF. The CDR3 coding sequence is TGCAGCGCTTCACCAGGGTACACTGAAGCTTTCTTT.

This chain links TRBV5-4 with TRBJ2-4; 8 nucleotides agree with TRBD1. V was clipped by 2 bases and J by 8 bases; unmatched bases: 6. Germline V gene data show CDR1 as SGHNT and CDR2 as YYREEE (reference sequence). CDR3 size: 14 residues. The CDR3 is CASSFVDRADIQYF. The DNA of the CDR3 is TGTGCCAGCAGCTTTGTGGACAGGGCAGACATTCAGTACTTC.

As DNA, the CDR3 is TGTGCCACCCAGGGACTAGCGGGGGTCCAAGAGACCCAGTACTTC. This codes for CATQGLAGVQETQYF. The chain has TRBV19 and TRBJ2-5, with TRBD2 matching 14 bases. The CDR3 consists of 15 residues. CDR1 LNHDA and CDR2 SQIVND come from the germline V gene (reference sequence). The trim removed 10 bases at V and 1 base at J, leaving 5 bases unmatched.

V is TRBV6-5 and J is TRBJ1-1, with D possibly matching TRBD1 (6 bases). This CDR3 is 13 amino acids long. V dropped 5 bases and J dropped 1 base, with 8 bases sitting between them. Germline values: CDR1 MNHEY, CDR2 SVGAGI. The CDR3: CASSRTANTEAFF. In DNA form, the CDR3 reads TGTGCCAGCAGTCGGACAGCGAACACTGAAGCTTTCTTT.

The CDR3 region is CASSQTLPGELFF. DNA for the CDR3: TGTGCCAGCAGCCAGACTCTGCCCGGGGAGCTGTTTTTT. V gene TRBV7-9 combines with J gene TRBJ2-2; no clear D. The germline V gene encodes CDR1 SEHNR and CDR2 FQNEAQ (reference sequence). Trimming pared 5 bases from V and 6 bases from J, leaving 10 bases between. This CDR3 is 13 amino acids long.

The V and J genes are TRBV28 and TRBJ1-1, with a tentative D call TRBD1 (6 bases). The germline V and J ends were trimmed by 7 bases and 1 base, with 16 bases remaining between them. CDR1 is MDHEN, CDR2 SYDVKM, per germline. This CDR3 comprises 15 residues. CDR3 DNA sequence: TGTGCCAGCACCCCCCCGGACAGATCGAACACTGAAGCTTTCTTT. It is translated as CASTPPDRSNTEAFF.